Included here is one T cell receptor (beta chain) sequence, with context. Its antigen is currently unknown. This sample was taken from a study of T cell responses to AZD1222 COVID-19 vaccine. Study results and limitations: Reportedly, close to half of spike-specific TCRs are directed against unmutated variant regions.

Assay: immunoSEQ multiplex PCR; the TCRdb copy retains only in-frame clones and omits some. Here the sample spans about 78,000 clones, around 90% being singletons. V lost 0 bases and J lost 8; bases outside the gene matches: 0. The CDR3 has 15 residues. Per germline, CDR1 MNHEY and CDR2 SVGEGT. The chain employs TRBV6-2 or TRBV6-3 and TRBJ2-1; 14 nucleotides line up with TRBD2. The source material was peripheral blood, sampled on day 0 of MenACWY control vaccination. This receptor was taken from an adult in good health. The CDR3 spells CASSYSTSGGDEQFF. In DNA form, the CDR3 reads TGTGCCAGCAGTTACTCGACTAGCGGGGGGGATGAGCAGTTCTTC.